This T cell receptor (beta chain) came from a study of T cell repertoires in aging, cancer and after chemotherapy. Study findings and constraints: In each cancer cohort, median generation probability increased across chemotherapy, suggesting thymic output rebounded.

Peripheral blood genomic DNA, not sorted cells or RNA, was the template. Comments on this clonotype: The antigen remains undetermined.

Per germline, CDR1 SGHRS and CDR2 YFSETQ. The CDR3 consists of 13 residues. V was pared by 1 base and J by 8 bases, with 12 bases between. TRB rearrangements spanning V, D and J were amplified using mixed TRB-A/B primers. TCRdb itself ran the multiplex PCR reads through MiXCR, one entry per CDR3 protein. Of some 5,000 distinct CDR3 sequences in the sample, less than 75% are singletons; the top ten hold 7.9%. The rearrangement uses TRBV5-1 and TRBJ1-2; D gene uncertain. The specimen sequenced was blood. The sequence was collected from a human donor with a solid tumor. The CDR3 loop is CASSLQISGGYTF. The CDR3 DNA is TGCGCCAGCAGCTTGCAGATTTCGGGCGGCTACACCTTC.